The clone carrying this TCR beta chain has only a few counts. Germline V gives CDR1 SGHAT, CDR2 FQNNGV. CDR3 length: 15 residues. Trimming cost V 3 bases and J 6 bases; bases outside gene matches: 6. This record comes from a study of read filtering for tumor transcriptome and immune sequencing. Study-level information: RNA-seq yielded only roughly 75 to 1,300 TCR reads, IR-seq about 3.5 to 10.27 million.

This library used roughly 430 ng RNA and molecular barcoded adaptors spanning alpha/delta and beta/gamma chains. One entry per CDR3 protein results from TCRdb running MiXCR on the reads. The sample carries tens of thousands of distinct CDR3 sequences, under 25% recorded once. This sequence joins TRBV11-2 and TRBJ1-5; 9 nucleotides align to TRBD1. The sequence derives from a donor at least 40 years old with multiple myeloma. The sequenced sample consisted of a population of CD138-negative cells sorted from bone marrow. CDR3 bases: TGTGCCAGCAGCTTGGACAGGGGAGGAGGTCAGCCCCAGCATTTT. It is translated as CASSLDRGGGQPQHF.